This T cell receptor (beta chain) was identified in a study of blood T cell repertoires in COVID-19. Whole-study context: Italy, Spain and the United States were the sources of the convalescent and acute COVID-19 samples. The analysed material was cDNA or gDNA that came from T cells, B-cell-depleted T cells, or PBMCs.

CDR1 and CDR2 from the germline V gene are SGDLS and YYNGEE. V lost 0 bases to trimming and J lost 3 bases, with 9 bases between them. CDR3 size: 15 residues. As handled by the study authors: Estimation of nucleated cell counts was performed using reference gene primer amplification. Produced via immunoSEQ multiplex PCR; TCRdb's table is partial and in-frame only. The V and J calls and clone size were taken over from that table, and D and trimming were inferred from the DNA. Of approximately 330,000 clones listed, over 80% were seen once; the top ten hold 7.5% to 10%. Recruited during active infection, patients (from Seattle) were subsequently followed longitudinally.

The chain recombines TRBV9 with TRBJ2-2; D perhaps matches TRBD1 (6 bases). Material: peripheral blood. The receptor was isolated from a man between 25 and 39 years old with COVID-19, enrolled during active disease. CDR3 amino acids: CASSVVTGDTGELFF. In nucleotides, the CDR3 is TGTGCCAGCAGCGTAGTGACAGGCGACACCGGGGAGCTGTTTTTT.